A single T cell receptor (beta chain) is shown here with its context. The data derive from a study of blood T cell repertoires in COVID-19. About the study: Spain, Italy and the United States supplied samples that represented acute and convalescent COVID-19.

Trimming stripped 3 bases from V and 5 bases from J, with 10 bases between. The germline V gene has CDR1 SGHVS and CDR2 FQNEAQ. The CDR3 loop spans 13 amino acids. TCRdb's table, derived via immunoSEQ multiplex PCR, lists solely in-frame clones and lacks some. In the table there are 150,000 to 200,000 clones, 86% of which are singletons. This chain connects TRBV7-8 to TRBJ2-5; D is possibly TRBD2 (6 bases). This receptor was taken from a man between 18 and 29 years old with acute or convalescent COVID-19. Sequenced material: peripheral blood. CDR3 residues: CASSFSGSETQYF. The CDR3 region has the DNA TGTGCCAGCAGCTTTAGCGGATCGGAGACCCAGTACTTC. Drawing the rest from reference TRBV7-8 and TRBJ2-5, the complete variable domain is GAGVSQSPRYKVAKRGQDVALRCDPISGHVSLFWYQQALGQGPEFLTYFQNEAQLDKSGLPSDRFFAERPEGSVSTLKIQRTQQEDSAVYLCASSFSGSETQYFGPGTRLLVL.